These T cell receptor beta chains were read from a single sample in a study of blood T cell repertoires in COVID-19. Repertoires were generated with immunoSEQ multiplex PCR, while TCRdb's copy carries only in-frame clones and drops some. The repertoire holds hundreds of thousands of clones, with roughly 90% as singletons. Sequenced sample: PBMCs or T cells enriched from blood (not recorded which). Receptors were obtained from a woman aged 40 to 50 who had recovered from COVID-19. Each CDR3 is given with its conserved first and last residue. Fields, in order: clone size, V gene, J gene, D gene, CDR3 protein, CDR3 DNA. D genes are given only for firm matches. Clone size, where shown, is once, few, many, or a class for clones that have expanded.

clone_size: -; v_call: TRBV11-3; j_call: TRBJ2-5; d_call: TRBD2; cdr3_aa: CASRRRLGTSGEETQYF; cdr3_nt: TGTGCCAGCAGGCGACGGCTTGGGACTAGCGGCGAAGAGACCCAGTACTTC
clone_size: once; v_call: TRBV20-1; j_call: TRBJ2-1; d_call: -; cdr3_aa: CSAGSGEQFF; cdr3_nt: TGCAGTGCTGGCTCCGGGGAGCAGTTCTTC
clone_size: once; v_call: TRBV15; j_call: TRBJ1-6; d_call: TRBD1; cdr3_aa: CATSRTPGQNNSPLHF; cdr3_nt: TGTGCCACCAGCAGGACGCCGGGACAGAATAATTCACCCCTCCACTTT
clone_size: -; v_call: TRBV7-2; j_call: TRBJ2-1; d_call: TRBD2; cdr3_aa: CASSLVSGGAYNEQFF; cdr3_nt: TGTGCCAGCAGCTTAGTGAGCGGGGGGGCCTACAATGAGCAGTTCTTC
clone_size: -; v_call: TRBV19; j_call: TRBJ1-2; d_call: -; cdr3_aa: CASSIEGFRSNYGYTF; cdr3_nt: TGTGCCAGTAGTATAGAAGGTTTCAGGTCTAACTATGGCTACACCTTC
clone_size: -; v_call: TRBV11-3; j_call: TRBJ2-5; d_call: -; cdr3_aa: CASSLAAGNGPQQETQYF; cdr3_nt: TGTGCCAGCAGCTTAGCGGCGGGGAATGGGCCTCAACAGGAGACCCAGTACTTC
clone_size: once; v_call: TRBV11-3; j_call: TRBJ2-1; d_call: TRBD2; cdr3_aa: CASSSSGLGRNEQFF; cdr3_nt: TGTGCCAGCAGCTCCTCGGGACTAGGGCGAAATGAGCAGTTCTTC
clone_size: -; v_call: TRBV5-6; j_call: TRBJ1-1; d_call: -; cdr3_aa: CASSMGLPNTEAFF; cdr3_nt: TGTGCCAGCAGCATGGGACTCCCGAACACTGAAGCTTTCTTT
clone_size: -; v_call: TRBV19; j_call: TRBJ1-6; d_call: TRBD1; cdr3_aa: CASTPDRGYNSPLHF; cdr3_nt: TGTGCCAGTACCCCCGACAGGGGATATAATTCACCCCTCCACTTT
clone_size: -; v_call: TRBV18; j_call: TRBJ1-6; d_call: -; cdr3_aa: CASSPPSGPLHF; cdr3_nt: TGTGCCAGCTCACCACCGAGCGGGCCCCTCCACTTT
clone_size: once; v_call: TRBV4-1; j_call: TRBJ2-7; d_call: -; cdr3_aa: CASSPLDSYSYEQYF; cdr3_nt: TGCGCCAGCAGCCCCCTGGACAGTTATTCCTACGAGCAGTACTTC
clone_size: -; v_call: TRBV30; j_call: TRBJ2-2; d_call: TRBD2; cdr3_aa: CAWSLAGGPTGELFF; cdr3_nt: TGTGCCTGGAGTCTGGCGGGAGGGCCGACCGGGGAGCTGTTTTTT
clone_size: -; v_call: TRBV10-3; j_call: TRBJ1-3; d_call: TRBD1; cdr3_aa: CAISGDRGDSGNTIYF; cdr3_nt: TGTGCCATCAGTGGGGACAGGGGGGACTCTGGAAACACCATATATTTT
clone_size: -; v_call: TRBV6-5; j_call: TRBJ1-1; d_call: TRBD1; cdr3_aa: CASSYATGVNTEAFF; cdr3_nt: TGTGCCAGCAGTTACGCGACAGGGGTGAACACTGAAGCTTTCTTT
clone_size: -; v_call: TRBV5-6; j_call: TRBJ2-7; d_call: TRBD1; cdr3_aa: CASSRTGKNEQYF; cdr3_nt: TGTGCCAGCAGCCGGACAGGGAAGAACGAGCAGTACTTC
clone_size: -; v_call: TRBV7-8; j_call: TRBJ2-1; d_call: -; cdr3_aa: CASSLPGLSYNEQFF; cdr3_nt: TGTGCCAGCAGCTTACCTGGACTATCCTACAATGAGCAGTTCTTC
clone_size: -; v_call: TRBV6-5; j_call: TRBJ1-2; d_call: TRBD1; cdr3_aa: CASRQPGTGGDGYTF; cdr3_nt: TGTGCCAGCAGGCAACCCGGGACAGGGGGTGATGGCTACACCTTC
clone_size: -; v_call: TRBV9; j_call: TRBJ2-1; d_call: TRBD2; cdr3_aa: CASSVSGRGNEQFF; cdr3_nt: TGTGCCAGCAGCGTAAGCGGGAGAGGCAATGAGCAGTTCTTC
clone_size: -; v_call: TRBV5-1; j_call: TRBJ2-7; d_call: TRBD2; cdr3_aa: CASSVDGGAYEQYF; cdr3_nt: TGCGCCAGCAGCGTAGACGGGGGGGCCTACGAGCAGTACTTC
clone_size: -; v_call: TRBV30; j_call: TRBJ2-1; d_call: TRBD2; cdr3_aa: CAWRGGRFNEQFF; cdr3_nt: TGTGCCTGGAGGGGCGGGAGGTTTAATGAGCAGTTCTTC
clone_size: -; v_call: TRBV18; j_call: TRBJ2-1; d_call: TRBD2; cdr3_aa: CASSYGLANEQFF; cdr3_nt: TGTGCCAGCTCATACGGACTAGCCAATGAGCAGTTCTTC
clone_size: -; v_call: TRBV15; j_call: TRBJ2-5; d_call: -; cdr3_aa: CATSRQGGETQYF; cdr3_nt: TGTGCCACCAGCAGACAGGGGGGAGAGACCCAGTACTTC